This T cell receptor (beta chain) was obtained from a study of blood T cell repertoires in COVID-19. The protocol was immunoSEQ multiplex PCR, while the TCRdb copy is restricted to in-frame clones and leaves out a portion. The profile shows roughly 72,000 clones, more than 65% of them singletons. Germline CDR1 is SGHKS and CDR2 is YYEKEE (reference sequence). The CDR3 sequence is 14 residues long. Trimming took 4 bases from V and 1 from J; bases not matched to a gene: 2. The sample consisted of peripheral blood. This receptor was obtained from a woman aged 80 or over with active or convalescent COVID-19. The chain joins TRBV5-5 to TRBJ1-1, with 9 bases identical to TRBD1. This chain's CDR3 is CASSADRGNTEAFF. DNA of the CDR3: TGTGCCAGCAGCGCGGACAGGGGGAACACTGAAGCTTTCTTT.